This TCR beta chain was identified during a study of cytomegalovirus exposure and HLA in healthy donors. Study summary: Early on, a data release was issued that held 80 million to 90 million unique TCRs from HLA-typed donors. Study results and caveats: Productive status was seen about 87% or about 30% of the time for most TCR beta V segments in an earlier analysis.

With regard to this clone: What it recognizes is unknown.

Germline trimming cut 7 bases from V and 3 bases from J; bases unmatched to any gene: 16. The CDR3 totals 17 residues. Germline V gene lookup returns CDR1 MDHEN and CDR2 SYDVKM. Donors showed nominal health when sampled, although they likely had unrecorded immune exposures. PCR was performed using 60 Vbeta and 13 Jbeta primers. Only in-frame clones appear in the TCRdb table, and some are missing; sequencing was by immunoSEQ multiplex PCR. This sample has about 110,000 clones; about three quarters occur once, and the top ten carry 0.79%. The receptor was isolated from a boy aged 5-17 years in good health and CMV-seronegative. The sequenced material came from PBMCs. This sequence joins TRBV28 and TRBJ1-2; 8 positions match TRBD1. CDR3 region: CASTPRTGSVVYYGYTF. The CDR3 coding sequence is TGTGCCAGCACCCCAAGGACAGGGTCCGTCGTCTACTATGGCTACACCTTC.